The rows below give T cell receptor beta chains drawn from one sample of a study of blood T cell repertoires in COVID-19. Sequenced by immunoSEQ multiplex PCR; TCRdb stores in-frame clones only, minus some. The sample has some 320,000 clones; 70% to 90% are singletons. Source material: peripheral blood. These receptors were collected from a human donor in a cohort sampled during active COVID-19. CDR3s include the opening cysteine and the closing phenylalanine or tryptophan. Each record gives: clone size, V gene, J gene, D gene, CDR3 protein, CDR3 DNA. D genes are given only for firm matches. Rows may omit the clone size; those that give it use once, few, many or a size class.

abundance: .
v_gene: TRBV7-2
j_gene: TRBJ2-3
d_gene: TRBD2
CDR3aa: CASTLAGARTDTQYF
CDR3nt: TGTGCCAGCACCCTAGCGGGGGCACGCACAGATACGCAGTATTTT

abundance: .
v_gene: TRBV5-1
j_gene: TRBJ2-1
d_gene: TRBD2
CDR3aa: CASSLAGSYNEQFF
CDR3nt: TGCGCCAGCAGTCTAGCGGGCTCCTACAATGAGCAGTTCTTC

abundance: .
v_gene: TRBV7-3
j_gene: TRBJ2-3
d_gene: .
CDR3aa: CASTRDSAGDTQYF
CDR3nt: TGTGCCAGCACCAGGGACAGCGCGGGGGATACGCAGTATTTT

abundance: .
v_gene: TRBV10-3
j_gene: TRBJ1-2
d_gene: TRBD1
CDR3aa: CAIREDREGYTF
CDR3nt: TGTGCCATCAGGGAGGACAGGGAAGGCTACACCTTC

abundance: .
v_gene: TRBV6-5
j_gene: TRBJ1-6
d_gene: .
CDR3aa: CASSTGIGSPLHF
CDR3nt: TGTGCCAGCAGTACAGGTATCGGTTCACCCCTCCACTTT

abundance: .
v_gene: TRBV28
j_gene: TRBJ1-2
d_gene: TRBD1
CDR3aa: CASSQGQGDGYTF
CDR3nt: TGTGCCAGCAGTCAGGGACAGGGAGATGGCTACACCTTC

abundance: .
v_gene: TRBV7-2
j_gene: TRBJ2-2
d_gene: TRBD2
CDR3aa: CASSLVGTSGGNTGELFF
CDR3nt: TGTGCCAGCAGCTTAGTTGGGACTAGCGGGGGGAACACCGGAGAGCTGTTTTTT

abundance: .
v_gene: TRBV15
j_gene: TRBJ1-1
d_gene: .
CDR3aa: CATRREGNTEAFF
CDR3nt: TGTGCCACCCGTCGTGAGGGGAACACTGAAGCTTTCTTT

abundance: .
v_gene: TRBV6-4
j_gene: TRBJ1-5
d_gene: .
CDR3aa: CASSDSGGRNQPQHF
CDR3nt: TGTGCCAGCAGTGACTCAGGGGGAAGGAATCAGCCCCAGCATTTT

abundance: .
v_gene: TRBV9
j_gene: TRBJ2-1
d_gene: TRBD2
CDR3aa: CASSDTSETSGGGGEQFF
CDR3nt: TGTGCCAGCAGCGACACCTCCGAGACTAGCGGGGGGGGAGGTGAGCAGTTCTTC

abundance: once
v_gene: TRBV24-1
j_gene: TRBJ2-3
d_gene: TRBD2
CDR3aa: CATSDRPGLAGSRDTQYF
CDR3nt: TGTGCCACCAGTGATAGACCGGGACTAGCGGGGTCGAGAGATACGCAGTATTTT

abundance: once
v_gene: TRBV19
j_gene: TRBJ1-4
d_gene: TRBD1
CDR3aa: CASRGTGRNEKLFF
CDR3nt: TGTGCCAGTAGGGGGACAGGGAGAAACGAAAAACTGTTTTTT

abundance: once
v_gene: TRBV7-3
j_gene: TRBJ2-3
d_gene: .
CDR3aa: CASSLFVNKQGFGADTQYF
CDR3nt: TGTGCCAGCAGCTTATTCGTGAACAAGCAGGGGTTTGGGGCAGATACGCAGTATTTT

abundance: .
v_gene: TRBV7-3
j_gene: TRBJ2-3
d_gene: TRBD1
CDR3aa: CASSPRDRFTDTQYF
CDR3nt: TGTGCCAGCAGCCCGAGGGACAGGTTCACAGATACGCAGTATTTT

abundance: .
v_gene: TRBV7-3
j_gene: TRBJ2-2
d_gene: .
CDR3aa: CASSHRDTGALNTGELFF
CDR3nt: TGTGCCAGCAGCCACCGGGACACCGGGGCTTTGAACACCGGGGAGCTGTTTTTT

abundance: .
v_gene: TRBV5-6
j_gene: TRBJ1-5
d_gene: TRBD1
CDR3aa: CASSLGSGTGVTQHF
CDR3nt: TGTGCCAGCAGCTTGGGTAGCGGGACAGGGGTGACCCAGCATTTT

abundance: .
v_gene: TRBV5-1
j_gene: TRBJ2-1
d_gene: .
CDR3aa: CASSLQGTRYNEQFF
CDR3nt: TGCGCCAGCAGCTTGCAGGGGACACGTTACAATGAGCAGTTCTTC

abundance: .
v_gene: TRBV6-5
j_gene: TRBJ1-2
d_gene: .
CDR3aa: CASRRPGALYGYTF
CDR3nt: TGTGCCAGCAGAAGGCCAGGGGCTCTCTATGGCTACACCTTC

abundance: .
v_gene: TRBV14
j_gene: TRBJ2-5
d_gene: TRBD2
CDR3aa: CASSQQRGGPTQYF
CDR3nt: TGTGCCAGCAGCCAGCAGCGGGGGGGCCCGACCCAGTACTTC

abundance: .
v_gene: TRBV28
j_gene: TRBJ1-1
d_gene: TRBD1
CDR3aa: CASSLQGWLSRNTEAFF
CDR3nt: TGTGCCAGCAGTCTACAGGGGTGGTTAAGCAGGAACACTGAAGCTTTCTTT

abundance: .
v_gene: TRBV18
j_gene: TRBJ1-2
d_gene: TRBD1
CDR3aa: CASSPNSGQGGNYGYTF
CDR3nt: TGTGCCAGCTCACCTAACAGCGGACAGGGTGGAAACTATGGCTACACCTTC

abundance: .
v_gene: TRBV5-1
j_gene: TRBJ2-3
d_gene: TRBD1
CDR3aa: CASSSITGGADTQYF
CDR3nt: TGCGCCAGCAGCTCGATTACAGGGGGCGCAGATACGCAGTATTTT

abundance: .
v_gene: TRBV5-5
j_gene: TRBJ2-1
d_gene: .
CDR3aa: CASSLAVLSSYNEQFF
CDR3nt: TGTGCCAGCAGCTTGGCGGTCCTAAGCTCCTACAATGAGCAGTTCTTC

abundance: .
v_gene: TRBV29-1
j_gene: TRBJ1-6
d_gene: .
CDR3aa: CSVGESTTHNSPLHF
CDR3nt: TGCAGCGTTGGAGAGTCGACTACTCATAATTCACCCCTCCACTTT

abundance: .
v_gene: TRBV30
j_gene: TRBJ2-7
d_gene: .
CDR3aa: CAWSVPGGEQYF
CDR3nt: TGTGCCTGGAGTGTACCAGGAGGCGAGCAGTACTTC

abundance: .
v_gene: TRBV24-1
j_gene: TRBJ1-1
d_gene: .
CDR3aa: CATSDHSLSEAFF
CDR3nt: TGTGCCACCAGTGACCACAGCCTTTCTGAAGCTTTCTTT

abundance: .
v_gene: TRBV5-4
j_gene: TRBJ1-2
d_gene: .
CDR3aa: CASSLDAGSSNYGYTF
CDR3nt: TGTGCCAGCAGCTTGGATGCAGGCAGTTCTAACTATGGCTACACCTTC

abundance: .
v_gene: TRBV7-3
j_gene: TRBJ2-5
d_gene: .
CDR3aa: CASSVRRGETQYF
CDR3nt: TGTGCCAGCAGCGTCCGCCGGGGGGAGACCCAGTACTTC

abundance: .
v_gene: TRBV27
j_gene: TRBJ2-7
d_gene: TRBD2
CDR3aa: CASSLSLAVYEQYF
CDR3nt: TGTGCCAGCAGTTTAAGTCTAGCGGTATACGAGCAGTACTTC

abundance: .
v_gene: TRBV10-2
j_gene: TRBJ1-2
d_gene: .
CDR3aa: CASSVGGVGGYTF
CDR3nt: TGCGCCAGCAGTGTGGGGGGAGTAGGGGGCTACACCTTC

abundance: .
v_gene: TRBV3-1/TRBV3-2
j_gene: TRBJ1-1
d_gene: .
CDR3aa: CASLSQGVDGEAFF
CDR3nt: TGTGCCAGTCTAAGCCAAGGGGTGGATGGTGAAGCTTTCTTT

abundance: .
v_gene: TRBV7-9
j_gene: TRBJ2-1
d_gene: .
CDR3aa: CASSQSGSSGEQFF
CDR3nt: TGTGCCAGCAGCCAATCCGGGAGCTCCGGTGAGCAGTTCTTC

abundance: .
v_gene: TRBV9
j_gene: TRBJ1-1
d_gene: .
CDR3aa: CASSVGVKNTEAFF
CDR3nt: TGTGCCAGCAGCGTAGGCGTGAAGAACACTGAAGCTTTCTTT

abundance: .
v_gene: TRBV12-3/TRBV12-4
j_gene: TRBJ1-1
d_gene: TRBD1
CDR3aa: CASRGQGNTEAFF
CDR3nt: TGTGCCAGCAGAGGACAGGGGAACACTGAAGCTTTCTTT

abundance: few
v_gene: TRBV19
j_gene: TRBJ1-5
d_gene: .
CDR3aa: CASKLGGGAEPQHF
CDR3nt: TGTGCCAGTAAACTTGGGGGGGGCGCGGAGCCCCAGCATTTT